This T cell receptor (beta chain) appears in the sequencing data of a study of cytomegalovirus exposure and HLA in healthy donors. This clone was seen a few times. Its antigen is unidentified. The CDR3 spans 14 residues. Healthy individuals who donated bone marrow served as the donors. It was with 60 Vbeta and 13 Jbeta primers that the PCR ran. The table came from immunoSEQ multiplex PCR; TCRdb's copy has only in-frame clones and leaves some out. The sample includes over 100,000 clones, about 73% of them seen just once. Study conclusions and caveats: By a later analysis, the bulk of CMV-associated TCR beta chains appeared HLA-restricted.

This TCR was sampled from a woman between 40 and 50 years old in good health and CMV-seropositive. The sequenced sample consisted of PBMCs. The J gene is TRBJ2-7, the V gene TRBV21-1; the D call TRBD1 from the table was never checked on the DNA. TRBV21-1 is annotated as a pseudogene. The CDR3 sequence: CASSMNRGPYEQYF. CDR3 in DNA: TGTGCCAGCAGCATGAACAGGGGGCCCTACGAGCAGTACTTC.